What follows are 11 T cell receptor beta chains derived from one specimen sequenced in a study of metastatic and nonmetastatic thyroid tumors. TCRdb re-clonotyped the PCR reads via MiXCR. The data contain about 92,000 clones, under 15% of them singletons. All patients reached thyroid surgery having received no treatment beforehand. Sequences were obtained from blood. These TCRs come from a female donor with papillary thyroid cancer or a benign thyroid nodule (not recorded which). Some clones in this sample may be carry-over from other donors' samples.

Ten or more counts support this clone. This chain joins TRBV29-1 and TRBJ2-7; D remains unclear. Germline V gives CDR1 SQVTM, CDR2 ANQGSEA. This CDR3 contains 13 residues. Trimming took off 4 bases at V and 0 bases at J, with 10 bases between the two ends. The CDR3 spells CSVVGLSSYEQYF. The DNA for the CDR3 is TGCAGCGTTGTAGGGCTTAGCTCCTACGAGCAGTACTTC.

This clone was found many times. This sequence joins TRBV18 and TRBJ1-1; D perhaps matches TRBD1 (6 bases). V was clipped by 4 bases and J by 2 bases, with 8 bases between them. This CDR3 spans 13 amino acids. Germline V gene data show CDR1 as KGHSH and CDR2 as LQKENI. Here the CDR3 reads CASSLDRNTEAFF. The CDR3 DNA sequence: TGTGCCAGCTCACTGGACAGAAACACTGAAGCTTTCTTT.

A remark on this clone: An end of the junction does not agree with germline; a read error may underlie this. The chain recombines TRBV6-1 with TRBJ1-6; 8 bases match TRBD1. Germline CDR1 and CDR2: MNHNS and SASEGT. CDR3 length: 15 amino acids. CDR3 DNA sequence: TGTGCCAGCAACCAGGGATACAGGGGGGAATCACCACTCCACTTT. Residues: CASNQGYRGESPLHF.

This chain uses TRBV25-1 with TRBJ1-5; a weak D match, TRBD1 (5 bases). The CDR3 is made up of 17 amino acids. V was clipped by 3 bases and J by 6 bases, with 21 bases between them. Germline V gene lookup returns CDR1 MGHDK and CDR2 SYGVNS. CDR3 region: CASSDRGGGEGGQPQHF. DNA for the CDR3: TGTGCCAGCAGTGATCGGGGGGGTGGGGAAGGAGGTCAGCCCCAGCATTTT.

This clone showed up just a few times. This could be a read error, since a much larger clone is one nucleotide away. The V call is TRBV20-1, the J call TRBJ1-5; perhaps TRBD1 as D (6 bases). Trimming cost V 6 bases and J 5 bases, with 14 bases left between them. This CDR3 is 13 amino acids long. CDR1 is DFQATT, CDR2 SNEGSKA, per germline (reference sequence). CDR3 sequence: CSADTGLYQPQHF. The CDR3 DNA sequence: TGCAGTGCGGATACAGGGCTCTATCAGCCCCAGCATTTT.

This clone was seen at least ten times. The chain is built from TRBV5-1 and TRBJ1-1; no definite D call. Germline lookup yields CDR1 SGHRS and CDR2 YFSETQ. This CDR3 contains 13 residues. Trimming removed 0 bases at V and 5 bases at J, with 8 bases between. As DNA, the CDR3 is TGCGCCAGCAGCTTGGCCGGAACGACTGAAGCTTTCTTT. Translated: CASSLAGTTEAFF.

This clone was seen at least ten times. The rearrangement links TRBV28 to TRBJ1-2; 7 positions agree with TRBD1. V dropped 6 bases and J dropped 8; count of bases not matched to a gene: 9. The CDR3 has 13 residues. Germline CDR1 is MDHEN and CDR2 is SYDVKM. CDR3 sequence (DNA): TGTGCCAGCAGGATGACAGGGCCCCGAGGCTACACCTTC. Its translation is CASRMTGPRGYTF.

This clone is a singleton in its sample. V and J are TRBV5-1 and TRBJ2-7, with D perhaps matching TRBD1 (6 bases). Germline V lookup: CDR1 SGHRS, CDR2 YFSETQ. Trimming stripped 0 bases from V and 3 bases from J, with 10 bases between. There are 14 residues in the CDR3. CDR3 in DNA: TGCGCCAGCAGCTTGGACAGGGTACTCTACGAGCAGTACTTC. It specifies CASSLDRVLYEQYF.

In its sample, this clone was seen many times. This sequence joins TRBV9 and TRBJ1-2, with D maybe TRBD1 (5 bases). The V gene lost 3 bases and the J gene lost 7 bases, with 19 bases spanning the gap. Germline V lookup: CDR1 SGDLS, CDR2 YYNGEE. The CDR3 sequence is 15 residues long. DNA of the CDR3: TGTGCCAGCAGCGAGACCCCCGGGGGGGTGAGTGGCTACACCTTC. Amino acids: CASSETPGGVSGYTF.

This clone has only one observation. A read error may be the cause here, since a much bigger clone is one base away. The V and J genes are TRBV9 and TRBJ2-7, with a possible D match to TRBD2 (6 bases). Germline V gives CDR1 SGDLS, CDR2 YYNGEE. The length of the CDR3 is 14 residues. The DNA of the CDR3 is TGTGCCAGCAATCCGGGGGAATACCTGGGGGAGCAGCACTTC. As protein: CASNPGEYLGEQHF.

This clone was recorded many times. This rearrangement joins TRBV7-2 to TRBJ2-5; 11 bases fit TRBD2. This CDR3 spans 16 amino acids. Looked up from germline, CDR1 is SGHTA and CDR2 is FQGNSA. Trimming cost V 1 base and J 4 bases; bases outside gene matches: 5. In DNA, the CDR3 is TGTGCCAGCAGCTTAGTTGTTAGCGGGGGGGGAGAGACCCAGTACTTC. Translation: CASSLVVSGGGETQYF.